This T cell receptor beta chain is drawn from a study of T cell responses to AZD1222 COVID-19 vaccine. V lost 0 bases, J lost 9 bases, and 6 bases stayed unmatched. CDR3 size: 14 residues. Germline CDR1 is SGHRS and CDR2 is YFSETQ. Study outcomes and limitations: Vaccine-associated CD4 TCRs ranged over spike, dominating at 160-218 and 743-854.

The protocol was immunoSEQ multiplex PCR, while the TCRdb copy is restricted to in-frame clones and leaves out a portion. The repertoire holds fewer than 120,000 clones, with about 90% as singletons. Regarding this clone: No antigen is known for it.

This material consisted of peripheral blood, taken 28 days after the second AZD1222 dose. This receptor was taken from an adult who received the AZD1222 COVID-19 vaccine. The chain uses TRBV5-1 and TRBJ2-5; 9 bases are a match to TRBD1. The DNA for the CDR3 is TGCGCCAGCAGCTTGGGTCGGGACAGGGCGGCCCAGTACTTC. Translation: CASSLGRDRAAQYF.